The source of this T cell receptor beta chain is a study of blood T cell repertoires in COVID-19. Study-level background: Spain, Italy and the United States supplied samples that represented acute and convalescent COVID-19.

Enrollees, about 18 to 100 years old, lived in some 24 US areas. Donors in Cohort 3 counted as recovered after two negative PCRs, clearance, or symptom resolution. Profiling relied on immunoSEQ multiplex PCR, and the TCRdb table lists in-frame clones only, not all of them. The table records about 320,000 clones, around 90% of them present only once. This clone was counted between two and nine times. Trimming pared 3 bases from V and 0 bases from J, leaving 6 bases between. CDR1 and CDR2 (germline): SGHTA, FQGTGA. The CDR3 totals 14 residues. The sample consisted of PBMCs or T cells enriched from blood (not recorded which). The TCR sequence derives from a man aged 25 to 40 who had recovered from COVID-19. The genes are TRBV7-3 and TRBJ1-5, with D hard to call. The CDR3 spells CASSFPYSNQPQHF. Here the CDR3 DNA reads TGTGCCAGCAGCTTCCCGTATAGCAATCAGCCCCAGCATTTT.